This entry features one TCR beta chain sequence. At one boundary the junction diverges from the germline segment, which might be a read error. CDR1 MGHRA and CDR2 YSYEKL come from the germline V gene. The CDR3 runs 16 residues. These data belong to a study of blood T cell repertoires in COVID-19. Study summary: The origin of the acute and convalescent COVID-19 samples was the United States, Italy and Spain. Sample material is recorded as cDNA or gDNA derived from T cells, B-cell-depleted T cells, or PBMCs.

In the original workflow: Estimation of nucleated cell counts relied on the amplification of reference gene primers. This table comes from immunoSEQ multiplex PCR, and its TCRdb copy is limited to in-frame clones, with some not included. The DNA was the basis for D and trimming; V, J and clone size are from that table. The table records roughly 120,000 clones, around nine tenths of them present only once. This clonotype originated in a human donor in a cohort sampled during active COVID-19. Sequencing was performed on peripheral blood. The chain couples TRBV4-1 to TRBJ2-3; TRBD2 agrees at 10 bases. The chain's CDR3 is CASSLTLDLLAGELNF. The CDR3 nucleotides read TGCGCCAGCAGCCTTACACTAGACCTCCTAGCGGGGGAATTGAATTTT.